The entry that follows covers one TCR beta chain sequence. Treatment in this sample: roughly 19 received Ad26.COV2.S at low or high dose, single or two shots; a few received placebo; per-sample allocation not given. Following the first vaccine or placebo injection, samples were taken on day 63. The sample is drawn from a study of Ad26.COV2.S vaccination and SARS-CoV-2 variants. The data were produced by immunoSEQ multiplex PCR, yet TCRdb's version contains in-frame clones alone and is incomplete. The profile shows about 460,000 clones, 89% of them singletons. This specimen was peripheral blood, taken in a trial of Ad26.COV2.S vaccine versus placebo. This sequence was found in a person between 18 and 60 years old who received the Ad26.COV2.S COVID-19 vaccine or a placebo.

CDR3 nucleotide sequence: TGTGCCAGCAGTTACTCGTCCATCACTCGGCAGCCCCAGCATTTT. It is translated as CASSYSSITRQPQHF. V and J are TRBV6-5 and TRBJ1-5; no firm D call. Germline lookup yields CDR1 MNHEY and CDR2 SVGAGI. V lost 0 bases and J 7 bases, leaving 13 bases between the germline ends. The CDR3 contains 15 residues.